Below, 14 T cell receptor beta chains from the same sample are listed, as sequenced in a study of cytomegalovirus exposure and HLA in healthy donors. Primers included in the PCR were 60 Vbeta and 13 Jbeta primers. Only in-frame clones appear in the TCRdb table, and some are missing; sequencing was by immunoSEQ multiplex PCR. The table records about 160,000 clones, around 90% of them present only once. Sequenced: PBMCs. These receptor sequences come from a woman in her twenties or thirties in good health and CMV-seronegative.

The table lists this clone with a count of one. The rearrangement uses TRBV19 and TRBJ1-1; 7 bases line up with TRBD1. Germline loops: CDR1 LNHDA, CDR2 SQIVND (reference sequence). Losses at the gene ends were 5 bases for V and 8 bases for J; bases not matched to a gene: 14. This CDR3 spans 15 amino acids. The CDR3 DNA is TGTGCCAGTAGTTCCCGGGTGGACAGGCGATCCGAAGCTTTCTTT. Translated: CASSSRVDRRSEAFF. Filled out from reference TRBV19 and TRBJ1-1, the complete variable domain reads DGGITQSPKYLFRKEGQNVTLSCEQNLNHDAMYWYRQDPGQGLRLIYYSQIVNDFQKGDIAEGYSVSREKKESFPLTVTSAQKNPTAFYLCASSSRVDRRSEAFFGQGTRLTVV.

This clone occurred once. This chain uses TRBV5-8 with TRBJ1-1, with a tentative D call TRBD1 (6 bases). The CDR3 length is 15 residues. V lost 0 bases and J 1 base, leaving 10 bases between the germline ends. Germline lookup yields CDR1 SGHTS and CDR2 YDEGEE. CDR3 region: CASSLGTAWNTEAFF. The CDR3 DNA sequence: TGTGCCAGCAGCTTGGGGACAGCGTGGAACACTGAAGCTTTCTTT.

This chain links TRBV11-2 with TRBJ2-4; D ambiguous. The germline V and J ends were trimmed by 2 bases and 8 bases, with 13 bases remaining between them. This CDR3 spans 14 amino acids. Germline lookup yields CDR1 SGHAT and CDR2 FQNNGV. The CDR3 loop is CASSLPLDVDIQYF. The CDR3 region has the DNA TGTGCCAGCAGCTTACCCTTAGATGTGGACATTCAGTACTTC.

V gene TRBV7-2 combines with J gene TRBJ2-7, with D perhaps matching TRBD2 (6 bases). Deletions cut 1 base from V and 6 bases from J, with 22 bases between. The length of the CDR3 is 17 residues. Germline CDR1 is SGHTA and CDR2 is FQGNSA. CDR3 residues: CASSLGGVWGSPLEQYF. The CDR3 bases are TGTGCCAGCAGCTTAGGCGGGGTCTGGGGCTCTCCCCTCGAGCAGTACTTC.

The gene calls are TRBV15 and TRBJ1-4, with D tentatively TRBD1 (6 bases). The CDR3 sequence is 15 residues long. Trimming pared 6 bases from V and 3 bases from J, leaving 14 bases between. CDR1 and CDR2 from the germline V gene are LNHNV and YYDKDF (reference sequence). CDR3 nucleotide sequence: TGTGCCACCAGGCTTTACAGGGCCCCTAATGAAAAACTGTTTTTT. This sequence encodes CATRLYRAPNEKLFF.

This chain connects TRBV27 to TRBJ1-4, with a weak D call TRBD1 (5 bases). There are 16 residues in the CDR3. Trimming removed 6 bases from V and 4 bases from J, with 18 bases in between. Germline lookup yields CDR1 MNHEY and CDR2 SMNVEV (reference sequence). In DNA, the CDR3 is TGTGCCAGCAGCACCCAGGAGGGGCGGATTAATGAAAAACTGTTTTTT. It is translated as CASSTQEGRINEKLFF.

The chain recombines TRBV30 with TRBJ2-2; 9 nucleotides agree with TRBD1. The CDR3 contains 16 residues. Germline V gene lookup returns CDR1 GTSNPN and CDR2 SVGIG (reference sequence). Trimming cost V 4 bases and J 5 bases; bases outside gene matches: 11. This CDR3 reads CAWKPRTGAQTGELFF. In DNA, the CDR3 is TGTGCCTGGAAACCAAGGACAGGGGCCCAAACCGGGGAGCTGTTTTTT.

V gene TRBV6-5 combines with J gene TRBJ2-3; D is unclear. V was pared by 8 bases and J by 0 bases, with 9 bases between. The length of the CDR3 is 13 residues. Germline V CDR1 and CDR2: MNHEY, SVGAGI. As DNA, the CDR3 is TGTGCCAGCGAAGACTGGAGCACAGATACGCAGTATTTT. It translates to CASEDWSTDTQYF.

V gene TRBV18 combines with J gene TRBJ2-7, with D possibly TRBD2 on 5 matching bases. This CDR3 region has 16 residues. Trimming left V 3 bases short and J 3 bases short, with 18 bases between. The germline V gene encodes CDR1 KGHSH and CDR2 LQKENI. CDR3 amino acids: CASSPGRGPINYEQYF. In DNA form, the CDR3 reads TGTGCCAGCTCACCGGGTCGGGGTCCGATAAACTACGAGCAGTACTTC. Using reference TRBV18 and TRBJ2-7 for the parts outside the CDR3, the full variable domain is NAGVMQNPRHLVRRRGQEARLRCSPMKGHSHVYWYRQLPEEGLKFMVYLQKENIIDESGMPKERFSAEFPKEGPSILRIQQVVRGDSAAYFCASSPGRGPINYEQYFGPGTRLTVT.

The chain employs TRBV7-8 and TRBJ1-3; no reliable D call. Trimming shortened V by 5 bases and J by 0 bases, and 8 bases separated the two germline ends. Germline assignment: CDR1 SGHVS and CDR2 FQNEAQ. This CDR3 spans 14 amino acids. DNA of the CDR3: TGTGCCAGCAGCCCGGCGGGCTCTGGAAACACCATATATTTT. Translated: CASSPAGSGNTIYF.

Only one count was recorded for this clone. The genes are TRBV5-1 and TRBJ2-5, with D possibly TRBD1 on 6 matching bases. The germline V gene encodes CDR1 SGHRS and CDR2 YFSETQ. The CDR3 loop spans 13 amino acids. V was cut by 4 bases and J by 11 bases, with 18 bases left in between. The CDR3, as DNA: TGCGCCAGCAGCACGGGACAAGCAGCGGAGCAGTACTTC. Amino acids: CASSTGQAAEQYF.

This clone was seen just once. This rearrangement joins TRBV19 to TRBJ2-1; D might be TRBD2 (6 bases). V was cut by 0 bases and J by 3 bases, with 9 bases left in between. Germline assignment: CDR1 LNHDA and CDR2 SQIVND (reference sequence). The CDR3 has 15 amino acids. Written as DNA, the CDR3 is TGTGCCAGTAGTATAGAGCGGGACCACTACAATGAGCAGTTCTTC. Protein: CASSIERDHYNEQFF.

This rearrangement joins TRBV27 to TRBJ1-3; D gene unclear. V was shortened by 8 bases and J by 4 bases, with 15 bases between the two germline ends. The CDR3 is 14 residues long. From germline, CDR1 is MNHEY and CDR2 SMNVEV (reference sequence). CDR3 bases: TGTGCCAGCGCACCCTCGGTCGTGGGAAACACCATATATTTT. It specifies CASAPSVVGNTIYF.

This chain joins TRBV10-1 and TRBJ2-1, with a tentative D call TRBD2 (5 bases). V lost 6 bases and J 8 bases, leaving 20 bases between the germline ends. This CDR3 has 15 residues. The germline CDR1 and CDR2 sequences are WNHNN and SYGVQD (reference sequence). The CDR3 reads CASSPRAGPGYEQFF. The CDR3 region has the DNA TGCGCCAGCAGCCCTCGGGCGGGTCCGGGGTATGAGCAGTTCTTC.